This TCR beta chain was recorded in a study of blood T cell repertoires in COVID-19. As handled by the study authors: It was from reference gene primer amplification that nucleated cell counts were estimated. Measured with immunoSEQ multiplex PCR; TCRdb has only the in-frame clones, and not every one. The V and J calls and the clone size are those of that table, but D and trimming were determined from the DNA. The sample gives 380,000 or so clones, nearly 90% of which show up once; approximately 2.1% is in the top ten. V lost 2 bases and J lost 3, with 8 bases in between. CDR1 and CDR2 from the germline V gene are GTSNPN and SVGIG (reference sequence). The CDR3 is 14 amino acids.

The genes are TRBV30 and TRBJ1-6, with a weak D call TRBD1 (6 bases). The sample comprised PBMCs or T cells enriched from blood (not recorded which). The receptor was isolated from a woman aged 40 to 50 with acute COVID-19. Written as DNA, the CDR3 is TGTGCCTGGAGTCGGGACAACTATAATTCACCCCTCCACTTT. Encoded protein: CAWSRDNYNSPLHF.